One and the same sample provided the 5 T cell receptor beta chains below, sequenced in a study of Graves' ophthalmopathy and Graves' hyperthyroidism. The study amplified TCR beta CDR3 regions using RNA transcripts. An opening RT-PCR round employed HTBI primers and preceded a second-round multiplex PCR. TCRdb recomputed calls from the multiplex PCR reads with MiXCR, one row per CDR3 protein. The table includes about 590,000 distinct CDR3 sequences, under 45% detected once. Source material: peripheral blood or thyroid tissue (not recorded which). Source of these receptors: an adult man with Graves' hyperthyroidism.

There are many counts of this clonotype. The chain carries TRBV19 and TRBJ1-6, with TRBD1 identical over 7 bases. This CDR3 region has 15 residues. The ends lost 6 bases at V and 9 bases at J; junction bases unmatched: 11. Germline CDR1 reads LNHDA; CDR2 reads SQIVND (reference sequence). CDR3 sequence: CASRARTGDASPLHF. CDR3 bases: TGTGCCAGTAGAGCCCGTACAGGGGATGCTTCACCCCTCCACTTT.

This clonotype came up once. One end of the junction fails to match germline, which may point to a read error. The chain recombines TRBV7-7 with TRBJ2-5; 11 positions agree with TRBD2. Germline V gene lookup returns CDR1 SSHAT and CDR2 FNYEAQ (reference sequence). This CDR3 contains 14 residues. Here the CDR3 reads CASSVLAGGGTQYF. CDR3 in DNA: TGTGCTAGCAGCGTTCTAGCGGGAGGAGGGACCCAGTACTTC.

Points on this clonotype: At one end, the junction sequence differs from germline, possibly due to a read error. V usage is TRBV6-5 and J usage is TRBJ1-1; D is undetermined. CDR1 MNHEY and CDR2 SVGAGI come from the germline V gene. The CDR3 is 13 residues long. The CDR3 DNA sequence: TGTGCCAGCAGTGAAGGAGTGGCCACTCAAGCTTTCTTT. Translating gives CASSEGVATQAFF.

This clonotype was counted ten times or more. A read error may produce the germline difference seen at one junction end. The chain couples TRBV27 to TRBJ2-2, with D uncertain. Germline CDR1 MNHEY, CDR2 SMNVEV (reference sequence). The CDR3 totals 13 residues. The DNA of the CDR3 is TGTGCCAGCAGTCTATCCCCTACCGGGGAGCTGTTTTTT. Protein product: CASSLSPTGELFF.

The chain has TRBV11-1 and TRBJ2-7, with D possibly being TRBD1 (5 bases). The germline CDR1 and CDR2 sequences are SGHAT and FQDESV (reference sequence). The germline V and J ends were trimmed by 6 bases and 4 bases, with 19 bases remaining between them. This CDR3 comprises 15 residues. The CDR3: CASSLTYGQLYEQYF. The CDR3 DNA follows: TGTGCCAGCAGTTTAACCTATGGACAACTATACGAGCAGTACTTC.